The T cell receptor beta chain under discussion was sequenced for a study of CD8 T cells in ankylosing spondylitis. General observations from the study: A motif in TCR beta, a set of about 8 highly homologous variants, appeared characteristic of ankylosing spondylitis blood.

Each CDR3 protein gets one entry after TCRdb re-called the 5' RACE reads with MiXCR. The table lists 200,000 to 250,000 distinct CDR3 sequences, about 6.7% of them singletons. This clonotype was seen a few times. Its matching antigen is unknown. J lost 2 bases, V lost 6 bases, and 16 bases had no gene match. This CDR3 has 18 residues. The sequence came from a male donor with ankylosing spondylitis. This chain connects TRBV12-3 or TRBV12-4 to TRBJ2-1; 7 nucleotides line up with TRBD2. Input material: blood, either unsorted or a sorted T cell fraction (not recorded which). DNA for the CDR3: TGTGCCAGCAGCTCCCTCCTCCCGAGCGGGGCTACCTACAATGAGCAGTTCTTC. It yields the protein CASSSLLPSGATYNEQFF.